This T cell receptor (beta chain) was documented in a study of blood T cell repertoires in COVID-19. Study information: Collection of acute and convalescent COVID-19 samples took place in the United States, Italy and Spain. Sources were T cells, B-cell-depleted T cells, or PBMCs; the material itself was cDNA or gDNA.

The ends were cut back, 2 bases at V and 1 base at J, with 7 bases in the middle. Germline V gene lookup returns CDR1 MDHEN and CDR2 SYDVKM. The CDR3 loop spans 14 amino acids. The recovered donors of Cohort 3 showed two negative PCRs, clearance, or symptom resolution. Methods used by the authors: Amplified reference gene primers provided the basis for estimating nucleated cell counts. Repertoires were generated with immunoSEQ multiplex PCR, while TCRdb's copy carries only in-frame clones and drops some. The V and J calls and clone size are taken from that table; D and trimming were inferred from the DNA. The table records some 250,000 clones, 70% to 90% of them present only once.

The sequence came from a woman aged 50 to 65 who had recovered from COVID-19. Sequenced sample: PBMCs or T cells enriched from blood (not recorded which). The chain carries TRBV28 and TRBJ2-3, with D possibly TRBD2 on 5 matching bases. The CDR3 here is CASSLRRGTDTQYF. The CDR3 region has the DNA TGTGCCAGCAGTTTACGGCGGGGCACAGATACGCAGTATTTT.